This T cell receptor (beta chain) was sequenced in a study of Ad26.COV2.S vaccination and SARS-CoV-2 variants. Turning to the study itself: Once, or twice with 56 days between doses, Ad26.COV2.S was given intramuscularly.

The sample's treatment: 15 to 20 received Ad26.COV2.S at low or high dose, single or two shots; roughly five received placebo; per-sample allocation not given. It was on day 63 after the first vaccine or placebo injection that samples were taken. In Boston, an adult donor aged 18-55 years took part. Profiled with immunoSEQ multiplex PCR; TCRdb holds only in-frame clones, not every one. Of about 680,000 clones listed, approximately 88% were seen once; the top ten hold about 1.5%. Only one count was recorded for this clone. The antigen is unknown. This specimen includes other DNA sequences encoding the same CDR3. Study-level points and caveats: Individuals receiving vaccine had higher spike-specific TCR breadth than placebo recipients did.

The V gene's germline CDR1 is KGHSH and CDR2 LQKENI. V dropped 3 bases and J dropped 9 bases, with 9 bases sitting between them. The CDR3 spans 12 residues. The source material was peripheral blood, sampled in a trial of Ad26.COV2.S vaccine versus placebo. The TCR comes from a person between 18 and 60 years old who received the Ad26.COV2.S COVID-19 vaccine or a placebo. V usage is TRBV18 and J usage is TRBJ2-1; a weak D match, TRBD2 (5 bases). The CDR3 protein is CASSPTSGEQFF. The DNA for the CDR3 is TGTGCCAGCTCACCTACCAGCGGTGAGCAGTTCTTC.